What follows are 20 T cell receptor beta chains derived from one specimen sequenced in a study of blood T cell repertoires in COVID-19. Repertoires were generated with immunoSEQ multiplex PCR, while TCRdb's copy carries only in-frame clones and drops some. The table shows approximately 500,000 clones, with approximately 87% occurring only once. Input material: PBMCs or T cells enriched from blood (not recorded which). The receptors originated from a woman between 35 and 50 years old who had recovered from COVID-19.

The chain uses TRBV27 and TRBJ1-6; D is perhaps TRBD1 (5 bases). CDR3 size: 15 residues. V lost 3 bases, J lost 5 bases, and 11 bases lay in between. Germline lookup yields CDR1 MNHEY and CDR2 SMNVEV (reference sequence). Here the CDR3 reads CASSLWTPNNSPLHF. The CDR3 DNA is TGTGCCAGCAGTTTGTGGACACCCAATAATTCACCCCTCCACTTT.

The chain employs TRBV28 and TRBJ1-5; D possibly corresponds to TRBD1 (6 bases). Per the germline V gene, CDR1 is MDHEN and CDR2 is SYDVKM. CDR3 length equals 13 residues. This CDR3 reads CAGREGVNQPQHF. In DNA form, the CDR3 reads TGTGCAGGAAGGGAGGGGGTTAATCAGCCCCAGCATTTT.

This clone was counted a single time. V is TRBV9 and J is TRBJ1-2; 7 nucleotides line up with TRBD1. CDR3 size: 13 residues. V shed 6 bases and J 3 bases; nucleotides not matched to a gene: 5. CDR1 and CDR2 from the germline V gene are SGDLS and YYNGEE. The CDR3, as DNA: TGTGCCAGCAACAAAGACAGGGACTATGGCTACACCTTC. Translation: CASNKDRDYGYTF.

V gene TRBV6-5 combines with J gene TRBJ2-7; 7 positions agree with TRBD1. CDR3 length equals 12 residues. CDR1 MNHEY and CDR2 SVGAGI come from the germline V gene. Germline trimming cut 10 bases from V and 0 bases from J; bases unmatched to any gene: 3. CDR3 DNA: TGTGCCACGGGACAGCCCTCCTACGAGCAGTACTTC. This sequence encodes CATGQPSYEQYF.

V usage is TRBV7-8 and J usage is TRBJ1-5, with 7 nucleotides matching TRBD1. Germline V gene data show CDR1 as SGHVS and CDR2 as FQNEAQ. Trimming at V came to 6 bases and at J to 4 bases, leaving 9 bases not matched to a gene. CDR3 length: 15 amino acids. The CDR3 loop is CASSRRGDRNQPQHF. In DNA form, the CDR3 reads TGTGCCAGCAGTCGCAGAGGGGACAGAAATCAGCCCCAGCATTTT.

V is TRBV23-1 and J is TRBJ1-4; 7 bases map to TRBD1. TRBV23-1 is annotated as an ORF whose role is uncertain. The trim removed 4 bases at V and 8 bases at J, leaving 7 bases unmatched. CDR3 length: 14 amino acids. CDR3 sequence: CASSRPGQREKLFF. CDR3 bases: TGCGCCAGCAGTCGACCGGGACAGCGGGAAAAACTGTTTTTT.

The J gene is TRBJ2-5, the V gene TRBV7-8; 9 nucleotides agree with TRBD1. V lost 1 base, J lost 4 bases, and 7 bases stayed unmatched. CDR1 and CDR2 from the germline V gene are SGHVS and FQNEAQ. This CDR3 is built from 16 residues. CDR3 in amino acids: CASSLGGQGNVETQYF. The CDR3 nucleotides are TGTGCCAGCAGCTTAGGAGGACAGGGGAATGTAGAGACCCAGTACTTC.

The chain recombines TRBV10-2 with TRBJ1-5; tentative D call: TRBD1 (6 bases). The CDR3 has 14 residues. Germline V gene data show CDR1 as WSHSY and CDR2 as SAAADI. The V end was cut by 2 bases, the J end by 7 bases, with 12 bases between. The CDR3 DNA follows: TGCGCCAGCAGTGAGCAAGGGGGTCGGCAGCCCCAGCATTTT. As protein: CASSEQGGRQPQHF.

This chain joins TRBV27 and TRBJ1-4; no clear D gene. The germline CDR1 and CDR2 sequences are MNHEY and SMNVEV (reference sequence). CDR3 length equals 14 residues. The germline V and J ends were trimmed by 0 bases and 7 bases, with 9 bases remaining between them. CDR3 nucleotides: TGTGCCAGCAGTTTATCGCGGGGTTCTGAAAAACTGTTTTTT. Protein sequence: CASSLSRGSEKLFF. Variable domain in full (rest from reference TRBV27 and TRBJ1-4): EAQVTQNPRYLITVTGKKLTVTCSQNMNHEYMSWYRQDPGLGLRQIYYSMNVEVTDKGDVPEGYKVSRKEKRNFPLILESPSPNQTSLYFCASSLSRGSEKLFFGSGTQLSVL.

The chain recombines TRBV6-5 with TRBJ1-1, with D possibly TRBD1 on 6 matching bases. The germline V and J ends were trimmed by 7 bases and 6 bases, with 12 bases remaining between them. Germline V gene lookup returns CDR1 MNHEY and CDR2 SVGAGI. The length of the CDR3 is 12 residues. CDR3 protein: CASTRSGAEAFF. The CDR3 nucleotides read TGTGCCAGCACCCGATCAGGGGCTGAAGCTTTCTTT.

V and J are TRBV5-6 and TRBJ2-1, with TRBD1 identical over 10 bases. CDR1 SGHDT and CDR2 YYEEEE come from the germline V gene. The J segment lost 4 bases and the V segment lost 4 bases, leaving 8 bases of the junction unmatched. This CDR3 contains 16 residues. In DNA form, the CDR3 reads TGTGCCAGCAGCCCGGGACAGGGGTGGACTTACAATGAGCAGTTCTTC. It yields the protein CASSPGQGWTYNEQFF.

The gene calls are TRBV7-9 and TRBJ2-2; 7 nucleotides line up with TRBD1. CDR3 length equals 15 residues. From germline, CDR1 is SEHNR and CDR2 FQNEAQ (reference sequence). Trimming cost V 7 bases and J 1 base; bases outside gene matches: 6. CDR3 DNA: TGTGCCAGCAACGAACGACAGGGGAACACCGGGGAGCTGTTTTTT. It specifies CASNERQGNTGELFF.

Concerning this clone: The sample holds other DNA sequences that translate to the same CDR3. The chain recombines TRBV5-1 with TRBJ1-2, with 8 nucleotides matching TRBD1. This CDR3 has 12 amino acids. Looked up from germline, CDR1 is SGHRS and CDR2 is YFSETQ. V lost 5 bases and J lost 7; bases outside the gene matches: 4. CDR3 protein: CASSYDRGGYTF. DNA for the CDR3: TGCGCCAGCAGTTACGACAGGGGTGGCTACACCTTC.

V gene TRBV7-2 combines with J gene TRBJ2-1, with 16 bases identical to TRBD2. Trimming took 4 bases from V and 8 from J; bases not matched to a gene: 11. CDR3 length: 18 amino acids. CDR1 and CDR2 from the germline V gene are SGHTA and FQGNSA. CDR3 sequence (DNA): TGTGCCAGCAGCTCGCCTGGGACTAGCGGGAGGGCCCGGCATGAGCAGTTCTTC. Its protein product is CASSSPGTSGRARHEQFF.

The table lists this clone with a few counts. V usage is TRBV4-1 and J usage is TRBJ1-2; 9 bases are shared with TRBD1. CDR1 and CDR2 (germline): MGHRA, YSYEKL. The CDR3 has 14 amino acids. J gave up 8 bases and V 3 bases, and 7 bases lay outside the gene matches. CDR3 nucleotide sequence: TGCGCCAGCAGCCAGGGACAGGGCTCGGGCGGCTACACCTTC. Translation gives CASSQGQGSGGYTF.

The chain recombines TRBV18 with TRBJ2-1; tentative D call: TRBD2 (7 bases). Trimming removed 4 bases at V and 9 bases at J, with 16 bases between. Germline V gives CDR1 KGHSH, CDR2 LQKENI. CDR3 length: 14 amino acids. The DNA of the CDR3 is TGTGCCAGCTCACAGGGGGGGTCGGTCGCTGAGCAGTTCTTC. Encoded protein: CASSQGGSVAEQFF.

This clone was counted only a few times. V and J are TRBV7-2 and TRBJ1-5, with unresolved D. Trimming removed 2 bases at V and 1 base at J, with 3 bases between. CDR1 and CDR2 from the germline V gene are SGHTA and FQGNSA. There are 13 residues in the CDR3. CDR3 coding DNA: TGTGCCAGCAGCTTACAAAGCAATCAGCCCCAGCATTTT. Residues: CASSLQSNQPQHF.

The V call is TRBV6-5, the J call TRBJ1-1; 7 bases line up with TRBD1. V shed 0 bases, J shed 7 bases, and the junction held 5 bases outside the gene matches. CDR1 is MNHEY, CDR2 SVGAGI, per germline. The CDR3 covers 14 residues. The CDR3 protein is CASSYSRQGGEAFF. The CDR3 DNA reads as TGTGCCAGCAGTTACTCGAGGCAGGGGGGTGAAGCTTTCTTT.

CDR3 DNA: TGCAGCGTCGGAACAGGGGGCAATTCACCCCTCCACTTT. The encoded protein is CSVGTGGNSPLHF. The chain uses TRBV29-1 and TRBJ1-6; 9 nucleotides align to TRBD1. CDR3 length: 13 residues. J gave up 7 bases and V 6 bases, and 4 bases lay outside the gene matches. The germline gives CDR1 SQVTM, CDR2 ANQGSEA. Variable domain in full (rest from reference TRBV29-1 and TRBJ1-6): SAVISQKPSRDICQRGTSLTIQCQVDSQVTMMFWYRQQPGQSLTLIATANQGSEATYESGFVIDKFPISRPNLTFSTLTVSNMSPEDSSIYLCSVGTGGNSPLHFGNGTRLTVT.

The chain links TRBV9 to TRBJ2-1; 14 nucleotides align to TRBD2. This CDR3 has 16 residues. Germline V CDR1 and CDR2: SGDLS, YYNGEE. Germline trimming cut 4 bases from V and 8 bases from J; bases unmatched to any gene: 8. CDR3 protein: CASSPLTSGRAYEQFF. DNA of the CDR3: TGTGCCAGCAGCCCACTGACTAGCGGGAGGGCCTATGAGCAGTTCTTC.